This is a list of T cell receptor beta chains from one sample in a study of cytomegalovirus exposure and HLA in healthy donors. Sequenced by immunoSEQ multiplex PCR; TCRdb stores in-frame clones only, minus some. The sample carries roughly 130,000 clones, around 67% recorded once. The sequenced sample consisted of PBMCs. These receptors were taken from a man between 18 and 35 years old in good health and CMV-seropositive. The CDR3 runs from the conserved cysteine through the conserved F or W. D genes are given only for firm matches. A clone size is listed for some rows: how often the clone was seen (once, few, many), or a class if it is expanded.

TRBJ1-1,TRBV28,few,NA,TGTGCCAGCAAGAGGGGGAGGGACACTGAAGCTTTCTTT,CASKRGRDTEAFF
TRBJ1-6,TRBV7-9,NA,NA,TGTGCCAGCAGCTCCTACGGTGAGGGTTCACCCCTCCACTTT,CASSSYGEGSPLHF
TRBJ2-2,TRBV5-6,NA,NA,TGTGCCAGCAGCTTGGCTCTGAGGGCCGGGGAGCTGTTTTTT,CASSLALRAGELFF
TRBJ1-1,TRBV9,NA,NA,TGTGCCAGCAGCGTAGTGGGGAGAAGGAACACTGAAGCTTTCTTT,CASSVVGRRNTEAFF
TRBJ2-7,TRBV7-9,NA,NA,TGTGCCAGCAGCCCGACCACTCCCGGGCGGGACGAGCAGTACTTC,CASSPTTPGRDEQYF
TRBJ2-7,TRBV5-6,few,TRBD1,TGTGCCAGCAGCTTACCGGGACAGGGAAGGGAGCAGTACTTC,CASSLPGQGREQYF
TRBJ2-1,TRBV19,NA,TRBD1,TGTGCCACCGATGACGGGACAGGATCCTACAATGAGCAGTTCTTC,CATDDGTGSYNEQFF
TRBJ2-1,TRBV7-2,NA,NA,TGTGCCAGCAGCTTAATGGGGGGGCCTTACAATGAGCAGTTCTTC,CASSLMGGPYNEQFF
TRBJ2-1,TRBV5-1,NA,TRBD1,TGCGCCAGCAGCTTGGCCGGGGCAGGGGGAAGGGAGCAGTTCTTC,CASSLAGAGGREQFF
TRBJ1-5,TRBV27,NA,NA,TGTGCCAGCAGACCACGGGGGGAAGGTCAGCCCCAGCATTTT,CASRPRGEGQPQHF
TRBJ2-7,TRBV5-1,NA,TRBD1,TGCGCCAGCAGCTGGGGGACAGGTGAGGACGAGCAGTACTTC,CASSWGTGEDEQYF
TRBJ2-4,TRBV2,NA,NA,TGTGCCAGCAGTGAAATGGGGGCCCAAAACATTCAGTACTTC,CASSEMGAQNIQYF
TRBJ2-7,TRBV6-1,NA,NA,TGTGCCAGTATACAGGGTCCCTCCTACGAGCAGTACTTC,CASIQGPSYEQYF
TRBJ2-2,TRBV9,NA,TRBD1,TGTGCCAGCAAAGAGGGGGCATCGGTCACCGGGGAGCTGTTTTTT,CASKEGASVTGELFF
TRBJ2-2,TRBV5-1,NA,NA,TGCGCCAGCAGCCCTGACCGGGGAGGCGGGGAGCTGTTTTTT,CASSPDRGGGELFF
TRBJ2-7,TRBV5-6,NA,NA,TGTGCCAGCAGCGCGGGACCATCCTACGAGCAGTACTTC,CASSAGPSYEQYF
TRBJ1-1,TRBV25-1,NA,NA,TGTGCCAGCAGTGAATACGGCCCTAGTCACACTGAAGCTTTCTTT,CASSEYGPSHTEAFF
TRBJ2-1,TRBV28,NA,TRBD2,TGTGCCAGCAGTTTATCGGGGGGGCCGAATGAGCAGTTCTTC,CASSLSGGPNEQFF
TRBJ1-1,TRBV9,NA,NA,TGTGCCAGCAGCGTAGAGAGGCCGGAAGACCTCATGAACACTGAAGCTTTCTTT,CASSVERPEDLMNTEAFF
TRBJ1-1,TRBV7-2,NA,NA,TGTGCCAGCAGCTCGGCGGGGTTTAACACTGAAGCTTTCTTT,CASSSAGFNTEAFF
TRBJ2-7,TRBV5-1,once,TRBD2,TGCGCCAGCAGCCCCGGGACTAGTAACTACGAGCAGTACTTC,CASSPGTSNYEQYF
TRBJ2-1,TRBV5-4,NA,TRBD2,TGTGCCAGCAGCTTTAGCGGGGGGGCCCTGCACGCGCAGTTCTTC,CASSFSGGALHAQFF
TRBJ1-2,TRBV5-4,once,TRBD1,TGTGCCAGCAGCTTGAAAGGGACAGGGGGCATTGGCTACACCTTC,CASSLKGTGGIGYTF
TRBJ2-2,TRBV7-2,NA,NA,TGTGCCAGCAGCCGGGATCTCACCGGGGAGCTGTTTTTT,CASSRDLTGELFF
TRBJ2-3,TRBV7-6,NA,TRBD1,TGTGCCAGCAGTTTCGACAGGGGTGATACGCAGTATTTT,CASSFDRGDTQYF
TRBJ1-6,TRBV6-6,few,NA,TGTGCCAGCACCTCCGGGGGAGGCGGAAATTCACCCCTCCACTTT,CASTSGGGGNSPLHF
TRBJ2-7,TRBV25-1,NA,NA,TGTGCCAGCCGCCTACGATTTGGCGAGCAGTACTTC,CASRLRFGEQYF
TRBJ2-5,TRBV7-3,NA,TRBD2,TGTGCCAGCAGCCGCGGGGCTAGCGGGAGTCTTGGAGAGACCCAGTACTTC,CASSRGASGSLGETQYF
TRBJ1-1,TRBV7-9,few,NA,TGTGCCAGCAGCCTGAGGGGGGGCGCTGAAGCTTTCTTT,CASSLRGGAEAFF
TRBJ1-2,TRBV6-5,NA,TRBD1,TGTGCCAGCAGCCCCGGGACAGGGCGGTATGGCTACACCTTC,CASSPGTGRYGYTF